The clone carrying this TCR beta chain has a handful of counts. TCRdb re-called the RT-PCR reads through MiXCR, storing one row per CDR3 protein. The table lists 590,000 or so distinct CDR3 sequences, around 15% of them singletons. The germline CDR1 and CDR2 sequences are DFQATT and SNEGSKA (reference sequence). After removal of 3 bases from V and 3 bases from J, the junction contained 5 bases not matched to a gene. The CDR3 length is 15 residues. This sample was included in a study of response to subunit inactivated influenza vaccine. The source is a man aged 45-65 years who received an inactivated influenza vaccine. The sequences come from PBMCs from blood, collected around two weeks before vaccination. The chain carries TRBV20-1 and TRBJ2-7; 13 nucleotides align to TRBD2. CDR3 sequence reads: CSARELAGGYYEQYF. DNA of the CDR3: TGCAGTGCTAGGGAACTAGCGGGAGGGTACTACGAGCAGTACTTC.